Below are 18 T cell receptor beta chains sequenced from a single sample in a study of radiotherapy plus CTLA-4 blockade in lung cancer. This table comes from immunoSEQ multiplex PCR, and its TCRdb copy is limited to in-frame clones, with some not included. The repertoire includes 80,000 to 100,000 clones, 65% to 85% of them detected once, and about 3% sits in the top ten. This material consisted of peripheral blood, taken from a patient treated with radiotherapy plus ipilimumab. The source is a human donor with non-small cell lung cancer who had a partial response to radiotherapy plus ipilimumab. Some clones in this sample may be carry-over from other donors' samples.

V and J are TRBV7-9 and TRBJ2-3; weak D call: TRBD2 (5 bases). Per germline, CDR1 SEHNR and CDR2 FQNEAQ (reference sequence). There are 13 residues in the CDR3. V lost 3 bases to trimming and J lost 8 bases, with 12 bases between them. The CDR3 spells CASSFAGVGTQYF. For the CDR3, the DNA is TGTGCCAGCAGCTTCGCCGGGGTGGGTACGCAGTATTTT.

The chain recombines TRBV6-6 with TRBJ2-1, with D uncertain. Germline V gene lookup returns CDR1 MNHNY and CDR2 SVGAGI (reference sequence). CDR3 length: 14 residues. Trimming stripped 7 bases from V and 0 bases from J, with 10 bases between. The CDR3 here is CASTKQASYNEQFF. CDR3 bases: TGTGCCAGCACCAAGCAGGCCTCCTACAATGAGCAGTTCTTC.

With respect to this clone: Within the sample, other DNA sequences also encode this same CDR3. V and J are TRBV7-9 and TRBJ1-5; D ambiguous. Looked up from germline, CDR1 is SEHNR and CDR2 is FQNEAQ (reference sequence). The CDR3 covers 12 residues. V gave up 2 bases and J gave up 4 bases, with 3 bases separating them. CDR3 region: CASSLPNQPQHF. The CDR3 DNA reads TGTGCCAGCAGCTTACCTAATCAGCCCCAGCATTTT.

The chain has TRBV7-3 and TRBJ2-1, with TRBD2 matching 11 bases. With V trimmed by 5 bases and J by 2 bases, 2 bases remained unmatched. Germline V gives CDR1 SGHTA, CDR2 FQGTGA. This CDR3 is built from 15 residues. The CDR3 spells CASSRSGGAYNEQFF. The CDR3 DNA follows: TGTGCCAGCAGCCGTAGCGGGGGGGCCTACAATGAGCAGTTCTTC.

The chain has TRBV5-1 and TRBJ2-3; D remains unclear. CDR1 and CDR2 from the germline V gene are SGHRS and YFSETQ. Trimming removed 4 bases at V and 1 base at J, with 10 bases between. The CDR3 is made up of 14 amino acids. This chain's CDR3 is CASSTGSGTDTQYF. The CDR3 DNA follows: TGCGCCAGCAGCACCGGGTCGGGCACAGATACGCAGTATTTT.

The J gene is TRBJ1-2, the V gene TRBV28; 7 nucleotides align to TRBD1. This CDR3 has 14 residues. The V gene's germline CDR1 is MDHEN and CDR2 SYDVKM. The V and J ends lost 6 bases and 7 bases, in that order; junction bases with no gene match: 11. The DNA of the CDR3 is TGTGCCAGCAGAGTAGACAGGGTTTTAGGTGGCTACACCTTC. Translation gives CASRVDRVLGGYTF.

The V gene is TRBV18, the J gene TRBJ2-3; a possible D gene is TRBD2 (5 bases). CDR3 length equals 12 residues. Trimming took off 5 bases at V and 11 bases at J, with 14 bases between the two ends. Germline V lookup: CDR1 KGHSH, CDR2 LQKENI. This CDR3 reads CASSMEAGMQYF. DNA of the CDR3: TGTGCCAGCTCAATGGAGGCGGGTATGCAGTATTTT. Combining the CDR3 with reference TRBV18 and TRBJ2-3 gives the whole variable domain NAGVMQNPRHLVRRRGQEARLRCSPMKGHSHVYWYRQLPEEGLKFMVYLQKENIIDESGMPKERFSAEFPKEGPSILRIQQVVRGDSAAYFCASSMEAGMQYFGPGTRLTVL.

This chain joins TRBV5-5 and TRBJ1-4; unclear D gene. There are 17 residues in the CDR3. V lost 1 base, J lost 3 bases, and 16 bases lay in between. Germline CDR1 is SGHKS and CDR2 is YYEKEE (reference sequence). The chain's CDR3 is CASSLKRFGVANEKLFF. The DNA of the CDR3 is TGTGCCAGCAGCTTGAAGCGCTTCGGGGTAGCTAATGAAAAACTGTTTTTT.

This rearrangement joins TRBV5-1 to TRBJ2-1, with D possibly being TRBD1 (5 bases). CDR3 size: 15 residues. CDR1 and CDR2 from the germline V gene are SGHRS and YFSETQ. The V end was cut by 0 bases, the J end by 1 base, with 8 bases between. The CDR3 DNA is TGCGCCAGCAGCTTGGGGTCAGGGTCCTACAATGAGCAGTTCTTC. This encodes CASSLGSGSYNEQFF. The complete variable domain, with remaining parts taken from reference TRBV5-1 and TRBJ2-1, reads KAGVTQTPRYLIKTRGQQVTLSCSPISGHRSVSWYQQTPGQGLQFLFEYFSETQRNKGNFPGRFSGRQFSNSRSEMNVSTLELGDSALYLCASSLGSGSYNEQFFGPGTRLTVL.

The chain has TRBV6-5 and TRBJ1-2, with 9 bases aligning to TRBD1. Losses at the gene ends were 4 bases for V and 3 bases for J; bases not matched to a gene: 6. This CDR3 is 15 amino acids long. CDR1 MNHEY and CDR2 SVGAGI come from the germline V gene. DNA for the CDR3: TGTGCCAGCAGTTCTCCCACAGGGGGCGACTATGGCTACACCTTC. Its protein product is CASSSPTGGDYGYTF.

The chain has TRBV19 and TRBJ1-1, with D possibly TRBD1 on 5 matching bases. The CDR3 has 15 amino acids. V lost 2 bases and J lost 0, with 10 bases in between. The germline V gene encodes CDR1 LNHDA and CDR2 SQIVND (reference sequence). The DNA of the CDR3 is TGTGCCAGTAGTATAAGGGCAGGGATGAACACTGAAGCTTTCTTT. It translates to CASSIRAGMNTEAFF. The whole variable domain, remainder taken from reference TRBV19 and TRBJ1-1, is DGGITQSPKYLFRKEGQNVTLSCEQNLNHDAMYWYRQDPGQGLRLIYYSQIVNDFQKGDIAEGYSVSREKKESFPLTVTSAQKNPTAFYLCASSIRAGMNTEAFFGQGTRLTVV.

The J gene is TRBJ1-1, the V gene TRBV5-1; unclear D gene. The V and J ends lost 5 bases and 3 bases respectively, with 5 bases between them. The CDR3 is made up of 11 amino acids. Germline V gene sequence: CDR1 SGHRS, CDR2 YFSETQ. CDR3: CASSYDTEAFF. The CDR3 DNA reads TGCGCCAGCAGTTATGACACTGAAGCTTTCTTT. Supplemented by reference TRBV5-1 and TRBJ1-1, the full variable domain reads KAGVTQTPRYLIKTRGQQVTLSCSPISGHRSVSWYQQTPGQGLQFLFEYFSETQRNKGNFPGRFSGRQFSNSRSEMNVSTLELGDSALYLCASSYDTEAFFGQGTRLTVV.

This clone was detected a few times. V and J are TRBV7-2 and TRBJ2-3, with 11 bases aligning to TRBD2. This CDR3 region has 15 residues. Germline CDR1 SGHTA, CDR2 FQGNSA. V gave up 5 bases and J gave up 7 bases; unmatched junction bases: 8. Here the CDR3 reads CASSTSSGGPYTQYF. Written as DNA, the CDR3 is TGTGCCAGCAGCACGTCTAGCGGGGGGCCCTATACGCAGTATTTT.

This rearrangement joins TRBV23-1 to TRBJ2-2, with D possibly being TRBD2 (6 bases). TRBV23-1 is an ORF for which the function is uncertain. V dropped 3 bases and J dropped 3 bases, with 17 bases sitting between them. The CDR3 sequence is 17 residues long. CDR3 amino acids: CASSHRAPSVDTGELFF. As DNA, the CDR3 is TGCGCCAGCAGTCACCGGGCGCCTAGCGTGGACACCGGGGAGCTGTTTTTT.

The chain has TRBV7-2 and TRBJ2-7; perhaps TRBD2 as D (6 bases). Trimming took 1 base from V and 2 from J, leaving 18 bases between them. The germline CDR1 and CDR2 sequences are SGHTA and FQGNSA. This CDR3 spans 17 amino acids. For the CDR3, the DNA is TGTGCCAGCAGCTTAGGGACCGGCCAGCGGGCGACCTACGAGCAGTACTTC. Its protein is CASSLGTGQRATYEQYF.

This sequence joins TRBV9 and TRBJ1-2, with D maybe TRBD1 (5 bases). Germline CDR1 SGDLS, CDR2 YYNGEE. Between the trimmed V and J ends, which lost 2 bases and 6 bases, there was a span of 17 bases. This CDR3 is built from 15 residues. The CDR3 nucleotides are TGTGCCAGCAGCGTCAATCCGGTGGGGCCAGATGGCTACACCTTC. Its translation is CASSVNPVGPDGYTF.

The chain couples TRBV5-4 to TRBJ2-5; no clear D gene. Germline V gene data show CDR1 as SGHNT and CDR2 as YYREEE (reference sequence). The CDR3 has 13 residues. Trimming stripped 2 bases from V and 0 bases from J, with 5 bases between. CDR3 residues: CASSLHNQETQYF. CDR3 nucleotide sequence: TGTGCCAGCAGCTTACACAACCAAGAGACCCAGTACTTC.

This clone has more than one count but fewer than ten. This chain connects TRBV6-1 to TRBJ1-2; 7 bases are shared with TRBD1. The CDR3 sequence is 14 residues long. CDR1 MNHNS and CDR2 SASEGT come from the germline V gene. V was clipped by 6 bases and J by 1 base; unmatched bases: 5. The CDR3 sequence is CASRAGGYNYGYTF. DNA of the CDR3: TGTGCCAGCAGGGCAGGGGGATATAACTATGGCTACACCTTC.